This T cell receptor (beta chain) comes out of a study of OX40 agonist ivuxolimab in advanced cancers. Clones were sequenced by immunoSEQ multiplex PCR, and TCRdb holds only the in-frame ones, with some missing. The sample yields about 89,000 clones, approximately 90% seen once. In the case of this clone: Its antigen is unknown.

The study, taken as a whole, reports: Expanded clones belonging to CD8+ T cells outnumbered, on average, those of CD4+.

V was pared by 1 base and J by 2 bases, with 13 bases between. This CDR3 region has 15 residues. CDR1 and CDR2 from the germline V gene are SGHNT and YYREEE (reference sequence). This clonotype was obtained from an adult with an advanced solid tumor such as melanoma, head and neck, liver or kidney cancer. The chain has TRBV5-4 and TRBJ2-7; D perhaps matches TRBD2 (6 bases). The material was CD4+ or CD8+ T cells sorted from blood, obtained in a trial of the OX40 agonist ivuxolimab. CDR3 protein: CASSLRTGRPYEQYF. The DNA for the CDR3 is TGTGCCAGCAGCTTGAGGACTGGGAGGCCCTACGAGCAGTACTTC.